The 16 T cell receptor beta chains listed next were all sequenced from one sample in a study of control samples from healthy donors and cancer patients (dated by TCRdb to between 2020 and 2021). The method behind the library was the immunoSEQ multiplex PCR assay. Drawn from immuneACCESS, this table holds only the in-frame rearrangements with V and J called that TCRdb kept. Clones are partly lost; checked studies trace under half to an unresolved V gene and leave the rest unexplained. Across this sample there are about 170,000 clones, with around 92% seen only once. Together, the top ten hold approximately 1.5% of the sample. The source material was blood. The receptors come from a woman in her 30s in good health.

The V and J genes are TRBV7-6 and TRBJ2-2, with TRBD2 matching 10 bases. CDR1 and CDR2 (germline): SGHVS, FNYEAQ. The CDR3 has 18 residues. V lost 1 base and J lost 0; bases outside the gene matches: 5. CDR3 protein: CASSLVVSGGSNTGELFF. CDR3 sequence (DNA): TGTGCCAGCAGCTTAGTGGTTAGCGGGGGGTCGAACACCGGGGAGCTGTTTTTT.

This clone was seen only once. V usage is TRBV9 and J usage is TRBJ2-5, with D tentatively TRBD2 (6 bases). The V end lost 4 bases, the J end lost 1 base, and 11 bases lay between the germline ends. Germline-derived CDR1 and CDR2 are SGDLS and YYNGEE. The CDR3 extends over 14 amino acids. The CDR3: CASSPTRTQETQYF. CDR3 in DNA: TGTGCCAGCAGCCCGACTAGGACCCAAGAGACCCAGTACTTC.

The chain combines TRBV10-2 with TRBJ2-1, with 12 bases that match TRBD1. The CDR3 contains 17 residues. CDR1 is WSHSY, CDR2 SAAADI, per germline. The J segment lost 13 bases and the V segment lost 4 bases, leaving 17 bases of the junction unmatched. The chain's CDR3 is CASSGDRGLAGGFSQFF. In DNA form, the CDR3 reads TGCGCCAGCAGTGGGGACAGGGGGCTCGCGGGAGGTTTTTCCCAGTTCTTC.

The chain couples TRBV28 to TRBJ1-5; 7 bases align to TRBD1. CDR3 length: 17 amino acids. Germline CDR1 is MDHEN and CDR2 is SYDVKM. Trimming at V came to 3 bases and at J to 0 bases, leaving 8 bases not matched to a gene. The CDR3 reads CASSFSRGRDSNQPQHF. CDR3 in DNA: TGTGCCAGCAGTTTCTCTAGGGGGCGCGATAGCAATCAGCCCCAGCATTTT.

The chain recombines TRBV15 with TRBJ2-7; 11 positions match TRBD2. The CDR3 runs 17 residues. V gave up 1 base and J gave up 4 bases; unmatched junction bases: 9. Germline lookup yields CDR1 LNHNV and CDR2 YYDKDF (reference sequence). The CDR3: CATSRGPLAGGVYEQYF. The DNA of the CDR3 is TGTGCCACCAGCAGAGGCCCCCTAGCGGGAGGTGTGTACGAGCAGTACTTC.

This clone was detected once. This chain links TRBV10-3 with TRBJ2-7; 8 bases match TRBD1. Germline V CDR1 and CDR2: ENHRY, SYGVKD. Trimming removed 1 base from V and 7 bases from J; junction bases left unmatched: 6. The CDR3 runs 14 residues. CDR3 sequence: CAISEFQGAGEQYF. The CDR3 DNA reads as TGTGCCATCAGTGAGTTCCAGGGGGCGGGGGAGCAGTACTTC.

The V gene is TRBV28, the J gene TRBJ2-5, with TRBD2 matching 10 bases. Trimming at V came to 6 bases and at J to 4 bases, leaving 14 bases not matched to a gene. The germline V gene encodes CDR1 MDHEN and CDR2 SYDVKM. This CDR3 has 17 amino acids. The CDR3: CASREDRGAGGVETQYF. CDR3 coding DNA: TGTGCCAGCAGAGAAGACAGGGGAGCGGGAGGGGTAGAGACCCAGTACTTC.

This clone was seen a few times. The rearrangement joins TRBV18 to TRBJ2-2, with TRBD1 matching 11 bases. CDR3 length equals 15 residues. The V gene end was trimmed by 0 bases and the J gene end by 6 bases; junction bases not matched to a gene: 0. CDR1 KGHSH and CDR2 LQKENI come from the germline V gene. DNA for the CDR3: TGTGCCAGCTCACCACCGGGACAGGGGGCCGGGGAGCTGTTTTTT. Its translation: CASSPPGQGAGELFF.

This sequence joins TRBV6-5 and TRBJ1-3; TRBD1 aligns across 9 bases. The CDR3 has 15 amino acids. CDR1 and CDR2 from the germline V gene are MNHEY and SVGAGI. V trimming: 6 bases; J trimming: 2 bases; junction bases outside the gene matches: 5. CDR3 DNA: TGTGCCAGCAGACCGGACAGGGGACCTGGAAACACCATATATTTT. Protein product: CASRPDRGPGNTIYF.

CDR3 loop: CASSLAASYNEQFF. The CDR3 DNA sequence: TGTGCCAGCAGCCTAGCGGCCTCCTACAATGAGCAGTTCTTC. This chain connects TRBV6-5 to TRBJ2-1; TRBD2 matches 7 bases. J lost 0 bases, V lost 6 bases, and 2 bases had no gene match. The CDR3 covers 14 residues. Germline V gene lookup returns CDR1 MNHEY and CDR2 SVGAGI.

This rearrangement joins TRBV15 to TRBJ2-5; 9 bases fit TRBD2. The CDR3 is 15 amino acids. The germline CDR1 and CDR2 sequences are LNHNV and YYDKDF (reference sequence). V was pared by 5 bases and J by 5 bases, with 9 bases of the junction left unmatched. Written as DNA, the CDR3 is TGTGCCACCAGCGGCGGGGGGGCGAGTCGGGAGACCCAGTACTTC. This sequence encodes CATSGGGASRETQYF. Based on the CDR3 plus reference TRBV15 and TRBJ2-5, the full variable domain is DAMVIQNPRYQVTQFGKPVTLSCSQTLNHNVMYWYQQKSSQAPKLLFHYYDKDFNNEADTPDNFQSRRPNTSFCFLDIRSPGLGDTAMYLCATSGGGASRETQYFGPGTRLLVL.

The gene calls are TRBV25-1 and TRBJ1-1; no clear D. V shed 3 bases and J shed 5 bases, with 13 bases lying between them. CDR1 is MGHDK, CDR2 SYGVNS, per germline. The CDR3 covers 14 residues. Here the CDR3 reads CASSDRRGGTEAFF. The CDR3 DNA sequence: TGTGCCAGCAGTGATCGTCGGGGAGGGACTGAAGCTTTCTTT.

The rearrangement uses TRBV5-6 and TRBJ1-2; 9 bases are shared with TRBD1. Germline V gene lookup returns CDR1 SGHDT and CDR2 YYEEEE. This CDR3 is 14 amino acids long. Losses at the gene ends were 4 bases for V and 3 bases for J; bases not matched to a gene: 4. For the CDR3, the DNA is TGTGCCAGCAGCGGGACAGGGAGGTACTATGGCTACACCTTC. It is translated as CASSGTGRYYGYTF.

J is TRBJ2-3 and V is TRBV7-6; 7 bases fit TRBD2. CDR1 is SGHVS, CDR2 FNYEAQ, per germline. V lost 1 base, J lost 0 bases, and 4 bases stayed unmatched. The CDR3 has 16 amino acids. CDR3 sequence: CASSLGSGRSTDTQYF. The CDR3 nucleotides read TGTGCCAGCAGCTTAGGGTCCGGGAGGAGCACAGATACGCAGTATTTT.

Here the CDR3 DNA reads TGTGCTAGTGGTCCCCGAATACAGGGGGACAATCAGCCCCAGCATTTT. Amino acids: CASGPRIQGDNQPQHF. The chain links TRBV12-5 to TRBJ1-5; 8 positions agree with TRBD1. The CDR3 sequence is 16 residues long. The germline gives CDR1 LGHNT, CDR2 FRNRAP. Unmatched junction bases numbered 9, after V lost 5 bases and J lost 3 bases.

This chain connects TRBV7-2 to TRBJ1-1; D is ambiguous. CDR3 length: 15 amino acids. Germline CDR1 SGHTA, CDR2 FQGNSA. Deletions cut 4 bases from V and 3 bases from J, with 15 bases between. This CDR3 reads CASSSGPVGDTEAFF. In DNA, the CDR3 is TGTGCCAGCAGCTCCGGTCCAGTCGGGGACACTGAAGCTTTCTTT.